One sample yielded the 30 T cell receptor beta chains listed below, sequenced in a study of T cells in Graves' hyperthyroidism and ophthalmopathy. TCR beta CDR3 sequences were amplified from RNA transcripts. The HTBI set primed first-round TCR CDR3 RT-PCR. MiXCR, run by TCRdb on the multiplex PCR reads, gives a single entry per CDR3 protein. The repertoire holds 660,000 or so distinct CDR3 sequences, less than 25% seen once, with about 35% in the top ten. The sequencing input was blood. Receptors were obtained from a man aged 30 to 45 with Graves' ophthalmopathy.

CDR3 DNA sequence: TGTGCCGTTGGGGACAATCAGCCCCAGCATTTT. The encoded protein is CAVGDNQPQHF. V usage is TRBV27 and J usage is TRBJ1-5; no reliable D call. CDR1 and CDR2 from the germline V gene are MNHEY and SMNVEV (reference sequence). The CDR3 contains 11 residues. V was trimmed by 11 bases and J by 3 bases, leaving 8 bases between them.

The table lists this clonotype with a few counts. The chain recombines TRBV6-1 with TRBJ2-2, with 7 bases that match TRBD2. CDR1 MNHNS and CDR2 SASEGT come from the germline V gene. Trimming cost V 6 bases and J 6 bases; bases outside gene matches: 10. This CDR3 has 15 residues. The CDR3 loop is CASSLRAGSSGELFF. CDR3 sequence (DNA): TGTGCCAGCAGCCTCAGAGCGGGATCTTCCGGGGAGCTGTTTTTT.

In its sample, this clonotype was seen a few times. At one end, the junction sequence differs from germline, possibly due to a read error. The CDR3 spells CTSSFYRGYEQYF. CDR3 DNA: TGTACCAGCAGCTTTTACAGGGGTTACGAGCAGTACTTC. The chain has TRBV11-1 and TRBJ2-7, with 7 bases matching TRBD1. Germline CDR1 reads SGHAT; CDR2 reads FQDESV (reference sequence). The CDR3 is 13 residues long.

The chain has TRBV2 and TRBJ2-1, with 13 bases lining up with TRBD2. The CDR3 sequence is 17 residues long. Germline-derived CDR1 and CDR2 are SNHLY and FYNNEI. V lost 10 bases and J lost 7; bases outside the gene matches: 16. CDR3 sequence (DNA): TGTGCCACCGGACTAGCGGGAGACCCCTATTTACGAAATGAGCAGTTCTTC. It codes for CATGLAGDPYLRNEQFF.

This clonotype was counted a few times. J is TRBJ2-5 and V is TRBV20-1, with 7 positions matching TRBD2. CDR3 size: 15 residues. Germline V lookup: CDR1 DFQATT, CDR2 SNEGSKA (reference sequence). Trimming removed 1 base from V and 5 bases from J; junction bases left unmatched: 10. The CDR3 DNA reads as TGCAGTGCTAGAGCGCCCACTCTGCGGGGGGAGACCCAGTACTTC. It translates to CSARAPTLRGETQYF.

This clonotype was found many times. The chain couples TRBV11-2 to TRBJ2-3; D not resolved. Germline-derived CDR1 and CDR2 are SGHAT and FQNNGV. The V end was cut by 5 bases, the J end by 5 bases, with 8 bases between. There are 12 residues in the CDR3. CDR3 sequence (DNA): TGTGCCAGCAGCCACGACGTAGATACGCAGTATTTT. It specifies CASSHDVDTQYF.

The table lists this clonotype with a few counts. The rearrangement joins TRBV29-1 to TRBJ1-2; D remains ambiguous. CDR3 length: 11 residues. V lost 5 bases and J 4 bases, leaving 8 bases between the germline ends. Germline CDR1 SQVTM, CDR2 ANQGSEA. The CDR3 sequence: CSVSAGYGYTF. CDR3 nucleotide sequence: TGCAGCGTTTCGGCCGGCTATGGCTACACCTTC.

This clonotype has ten or more counts. V and J are TRBV7-9 and TRBJ2-5; D is unresolved. Trimming removed 4 bases at V and 2 bases at J, with 14 bases between. Germline V gene sequence: CDR1 SEHNR, CDR2 FQNEAQ (reference sequence). The CDR3 has 15 amino acids. The CDR3 sequence: CASSSPMDLQETQYF. Written as DNA, the CDR3 is TGTGCCAGCAGCTCCCCGATGGATTTACAAGAGACCCAGTACTTC.

This sequence joins TRBV10-3 and TRBJ2-2; TRBD2 matches at 7 bases. This CDR3 is 15 amino acids long. Trimming at V came to 4 bases and at J to 0 bases, leaving 2 bases not matched to a gene. The germline CDR1 and CDR2 sequences are ENHRY and SYGVKD. The CDR3 DNA sequence: TGTGCCATCAGTGCAGGACTAGCGAACACCGGGGAGCTGTTTTTT. Protein: CAISAGLANTGELFF.

This clonotype was recorded many times. The V and J genes are TRBV5-1 and TRBJ2-3; D perhaps matches TRBD1 (5 bases). Germline V lookup: CDR1 SGHRS, CDR2 YFSETQ. This CDR3 has 14 amino acids. Trimming took off 0 bases at V and 6 bases at J, with 11 bases between the two ends. The CDR3 coding sequence is TGCGCCAGCAGCTTGGAAAGGGGCGAGGATACGCAGTATTTT. Translated, it gives CASSLERGEDTQYF. Supplemented by reference TRBV5-1 and TRBJ2-3, the full variable domain reads KAGVTQTPRYLIKTRGQQVTLSCSPISGHRSVSWYQQTPGQGLQFLFEYFSETQRNKGNFPGRFSGRQFSNSRSEMNVSTLELGDSALYLCASSLERGEDTQYFGPGTRLTVL.

The CDR3 nucleotides read TGTGCCAGCACCCTCGACAGGGCGTATGGCTACACCTTC. It encodes CASTLDRAYGYTF. The chain carries TRBV28 and TRBJ1-2; 7 nucleotides line up with TRBD1. From germline, CDR1 is MDHEN and CDR2 SYDVKM. CDR3 size: 13 residues. The trim removed 7 bases at V and 5 bases at J, leaving 7 bases unmatched.

Comments on this clonotype: A much larger clone lies one base from this, so it may be a read error. The genes are TRBV11-2 and TRBJ1-1; tentative D call: TRBD1 (5 bases). The germline V gene encodes CDR1 SGHAT and CDR2 FQNNGV. The CDR3 loop spans 18 amino acids. Trimming shortened V by 1 base and J by 1 base, and 19 bases separated the two germline ends. The CDR3: CASSLAIGWVDRNTEAFF. Here the CDR3 DNA reads TGTGCCAGCAGCTTAGCGATTGGTTGGGTAGACAGGAACACTGAAGCTTTCTTT.

The sample holds many counts of this clonotype. J is TRBJ2-7 and V is TRBV2; 12 bases map to TRBD1. V was pared by 8 bases and J by 5 bases, with 4 bases of the junction left unmatched. Looked up from germline, CDR1 is SNHLY and CDR2 is FYNNEI. The CDR3 has 13 amino acids. CDR3 in DNA: TGTGCCAGCCCGGGACAGGGGGCAAACGAGCAGTACTTC. It is translated as CASPGQGANEQYF.

This clonotype has a handful of counts. The chain combines TRBV18 with TRBJ2-1; 8 nucleotides agree with TRBD1. The CDR3 runs to 16 residues. The V segment lost 0 bases and the J segment 8 bases; nucleotides outside the gene matches: 9. Germline CDR1 reads KGHSH; CDR2 reads LQKENI. The CDR3 protein is CASSPPRQGPGDEQFF. The DNA of the CDR3 is TGTGCCAGCTCACCACCAAGACAGGGGCCGGGCGATGAGCAGTTCTTC.

There are a few counts of this clonotype. V is TRBV6-2 or TRBV6-3 and J is TRBJ1-5, with D tentatively TRBD1 (5 bases). The CDR3 totals 17 residues. The V and J ends lost 0 bases and 0 bases respectively, with 12 bases between them. The germline V gene encodes CDR1 MNHEY and CDR2 SVGEGT. DNA for the CDR3: TGTGCCAGCAGTTACTCGGGAAAGGGGAATAGCAATCAGCCCCAGCATTTT. Its protein is CASSYSGKGNSNQPQHF.

The gene calls are TRBV7-9 and TRBJ1-1; D uncertain. This CDR3 is built from 11 residues. V was clipped by 0 bases and J by 12 bases, with 8 bases between them. Germline CDR1 and CDR2: SEHNR and FQNEAQ (reference sequence). CDR3 amino acids: CASSLASGTFF. The CDR3 DNA reads TGTGCCAGCAGCTTAGCCTCCGGAACTTTCTTT.

The CDR3 bases are TGCAGTGCTAGAGATAGCGGGAGTGGAGATACGCAGTATTTT. It translates to CSARDSGSGDTQYF. The chain uses TRBV20-1 and TRBJ2-3; the match to TRBD2 covers 9 bases. The trim removed 0 bases at V and 5 bases at J, leaving 3 bases unmatched. The CDR3 consists of 14 residues. Germline V gives CDR1 DFQATT, CDR2 SNEGSKA (reference sequence).

The chain employs TRBV7-9 and TRBJ2-3; 13 nucleotides line up with TRBD2. Germline loops: CDR1 SEHNR, CDR2 FQNEAQ (reference sequence). This CDR3 is 18 amino acids long. V lost 5 bases to trimming and J lost 2 bases; unmatched junction nucleotides: 10. The CDR3 DNA sequence: TGTGCCAGCAGCGGCACCGAGGGACTAGCGGGAAACACAGATACGCAGTATTTT. This codes for CASSGTEGLAGNTDTQYF.

This clonotype was detected many times. The V and J genes are TRBV28 and TRBJ2-3; 9 bases line up with TRBD1. CDR3 length equals 14 residues. The germline gives CDR1 MDHEN, CDR2 SYDVKM. V trimming: 4 bases; J trimming: 6 bases; junction bases outside the gene matches: 5. The DNA of the CDR3 is TGTGCCAGCAGTTCCGGACAGGGGAGGGATACGCAGTATTTT. It translates to CASSSGQGRDTQYF.

The table lists this clonotype with a few counts. The V and J genes are TRBV6-1 and TRBJ2-2; D might be TRBD1 (6 bases). Trimming took off 6 bases at V and 9 bases at J, with 11 bases between the two ends. Germline-derived CDR1 and CDR2 are MNHNS and SASEGT. This CDR3 is built from 12 residues. The CDR3 loop reads CASRDQGWELFF. CDR3 bases: TGTGCCAGCAGGGACCAGGGGTGGGAGCTGTTTTTT.

This rearrangement joins TRBV12-3 or TRBV12-4 to TRBJ2-1; D possibly corresponds to TRBD1 (5 bases). The CDR3 extends over 15 amino acids. The V and J ends lost 6 bases and 0 bases respectively, with 12 bases between them. In DNA form, the CDR3 reads TGTGCCAGCAGAACCCTGACAGTCTCCTACAATGAGCAGTTCTTC. Protein: CASRTLTVSYNEQFF.

This clonotype has a count of ten or more. V gene TRBV6-1 combines with J gene TRBJ2-2, with 10 bases matching TRBD2. V shed 4 bases, J shed 2 bases, and the junction held 7 bases outside the gene matches. CDR3 length: 17 amino acids. CDR1 and CDR2 from the germline V gene are MNHNS and SASEGT. The CDR3 region is CASSGLAGALNTGELFF. Here the CDR3 DNA reads TGTGCCAGCAGTGGGCTAGCGGGAGCGCTCAACACCGGGGAGCTGTTTTTT.

This clonotype has more than one count but fewer than ten. The rearrangement uses TRBV13 and TRBJ1-1, with 7 bases that match TRBD1. The CDR3 spans 16 residues. The ends lost 5 bases at V and 7 bases at J; junction bases unmatched: 16. Germline CDR1 reads PRHDT; CDR2 reads FYEKMQ (reference sequence). CDR3 bases: TGTGCCAGCAGCCCTGACAGGGCCTTCGGGGGTAGTGAAGCTTTCTTT. Translating gives CASSPDRAFGGSEAFF.

CDR3 amino acids: CASGWDSSEAFF. CDR3 coding DNA: TGTGCCAGCGGATGGGACAGCAGTGAAGCTTTCTTT. The chain recombines TRBV25-1 with TRBJ1-1, with 7 bases identical to TRBD1. This CDR3 contains 12 residues. The trim removed 8 bases at V and 7 bases at J, leaving 7 bases unmatched. Germline V gives CDR1 MGHDK, CDR2 SYGVNS.

The chain employs TRBV7-2 and TRBJ1-1; the D gene is possibly TRBD1 (5 bases). The CDR3 sequence is 15 residues long. Germline CDR1 reads SGHTA; CDR2 reads FQGNSA. Trimming shortened V by 1 base and J by 5 bases, and 14 bases separated the two germline ends. CDR3: CASSLGLGRVTEAFF. The CDR3 DNA reads as TGTGCCAGCAGCTTAGGCCTGGGACGGGTTACTGAAGCTTTCTTT.

This rearrangement joins TRBV7-9 to TRBJ2-2; 9 nucleotides align to TRBD2. There are 18 residues in the CDR3. J was trimmed by 1 base and V by 5 bases; bases with no gene match: 11. Germline V gene lookup returns CDR1 SEHNR and CDR2 FQNEAQ (reference sequence). The CDR3 bases are TGTGCCAGCAGCCCCCGACTAGCGGCCCACAAGAACACCGGGGAGCTGTTTTTT. Translating it yields CASSPRLAAHKNTGELFF. The whole variable domain, filled in from reference TRBV7-9 and TRBJ2-2, reads DTGVSQNPRHKITKRGQNVTFRCDPISEHNRLYWYRQTLGQGPEFLTYFQNEAQLEKSRLLSDRFSAERPKGSFSTLEIQRTEQGDSAMYLCASSPRLAAHKNTGELFFGEGSRLTVL.

The CDR3 spells CASSTKQGALGVAGELFF. The CDR3 region has the DNA TGTGCCAGTAGTACGAAACAGGGGGCGCTCGGGGTCGCCGGGGAGCTGTTTTTT. V and J are TRBV19 and TRBJ2-2, with 9 bases that match TRBD1. V lost 4 bases to trimming and J lost 6 bases; unmatched junction nucleotides: 15. Germline loops: CDR1 LNHDA, CDR2 SQIVND (reference sequence). This CDR3 has 18 amino acids.

This chain uses TRBV25-1 with TRBJ1-4, with 7 bases lining up with TRBD1. Trimming removed 0 bases from V and 5 bases from J; junction bases left unmatched: 9. This CDR3 is 17 amino acids long. The germline V gene encodes CDR1 MGHDK and CDR2 SYGVNS. CDR3 in DNA: TGTGCCAGCAGTGAATATTATCGGGACAGTTTAAATGAAAAACTGTTTTTT. The encoded protein is CASSEYYRDSLNEKLFF.

This clonotype was seen more than once but under ten times. The J gene is TRBJ1-2, the V gene TRBV18, with 9 bases identical to TRBD1. J was trimmed by 13 bases and V by 2 bases; bases with no gene match: 5. The germline V gene has CDR1 KGHSH and CDR2 LQKENI. The CDR3 length is 12 residues. The CDR3 loop is CASSPGQGICTF. CDR3 coding DNA: TGTGCCAGCTCACCAGGACAGGGGATTTGCACCTTC.

This clonotype has a count of ten or more. This chain links TRBV3-1 with TRBJ1-1; D not certain. Trimming removed 3 bases at V and 5 bases at J, with 7 bases between. CDR1 and CDR2 from the germline V gene are LGHDT and YNNKEL (reference sequence). The CDR3 has 12 amino acids. The chain's CDR3 is CASSQLGTEAFF. CDR3 DNA: TGTGCCAGCAGCCAGCTGGGGACTGAAGCTTTCTTT.